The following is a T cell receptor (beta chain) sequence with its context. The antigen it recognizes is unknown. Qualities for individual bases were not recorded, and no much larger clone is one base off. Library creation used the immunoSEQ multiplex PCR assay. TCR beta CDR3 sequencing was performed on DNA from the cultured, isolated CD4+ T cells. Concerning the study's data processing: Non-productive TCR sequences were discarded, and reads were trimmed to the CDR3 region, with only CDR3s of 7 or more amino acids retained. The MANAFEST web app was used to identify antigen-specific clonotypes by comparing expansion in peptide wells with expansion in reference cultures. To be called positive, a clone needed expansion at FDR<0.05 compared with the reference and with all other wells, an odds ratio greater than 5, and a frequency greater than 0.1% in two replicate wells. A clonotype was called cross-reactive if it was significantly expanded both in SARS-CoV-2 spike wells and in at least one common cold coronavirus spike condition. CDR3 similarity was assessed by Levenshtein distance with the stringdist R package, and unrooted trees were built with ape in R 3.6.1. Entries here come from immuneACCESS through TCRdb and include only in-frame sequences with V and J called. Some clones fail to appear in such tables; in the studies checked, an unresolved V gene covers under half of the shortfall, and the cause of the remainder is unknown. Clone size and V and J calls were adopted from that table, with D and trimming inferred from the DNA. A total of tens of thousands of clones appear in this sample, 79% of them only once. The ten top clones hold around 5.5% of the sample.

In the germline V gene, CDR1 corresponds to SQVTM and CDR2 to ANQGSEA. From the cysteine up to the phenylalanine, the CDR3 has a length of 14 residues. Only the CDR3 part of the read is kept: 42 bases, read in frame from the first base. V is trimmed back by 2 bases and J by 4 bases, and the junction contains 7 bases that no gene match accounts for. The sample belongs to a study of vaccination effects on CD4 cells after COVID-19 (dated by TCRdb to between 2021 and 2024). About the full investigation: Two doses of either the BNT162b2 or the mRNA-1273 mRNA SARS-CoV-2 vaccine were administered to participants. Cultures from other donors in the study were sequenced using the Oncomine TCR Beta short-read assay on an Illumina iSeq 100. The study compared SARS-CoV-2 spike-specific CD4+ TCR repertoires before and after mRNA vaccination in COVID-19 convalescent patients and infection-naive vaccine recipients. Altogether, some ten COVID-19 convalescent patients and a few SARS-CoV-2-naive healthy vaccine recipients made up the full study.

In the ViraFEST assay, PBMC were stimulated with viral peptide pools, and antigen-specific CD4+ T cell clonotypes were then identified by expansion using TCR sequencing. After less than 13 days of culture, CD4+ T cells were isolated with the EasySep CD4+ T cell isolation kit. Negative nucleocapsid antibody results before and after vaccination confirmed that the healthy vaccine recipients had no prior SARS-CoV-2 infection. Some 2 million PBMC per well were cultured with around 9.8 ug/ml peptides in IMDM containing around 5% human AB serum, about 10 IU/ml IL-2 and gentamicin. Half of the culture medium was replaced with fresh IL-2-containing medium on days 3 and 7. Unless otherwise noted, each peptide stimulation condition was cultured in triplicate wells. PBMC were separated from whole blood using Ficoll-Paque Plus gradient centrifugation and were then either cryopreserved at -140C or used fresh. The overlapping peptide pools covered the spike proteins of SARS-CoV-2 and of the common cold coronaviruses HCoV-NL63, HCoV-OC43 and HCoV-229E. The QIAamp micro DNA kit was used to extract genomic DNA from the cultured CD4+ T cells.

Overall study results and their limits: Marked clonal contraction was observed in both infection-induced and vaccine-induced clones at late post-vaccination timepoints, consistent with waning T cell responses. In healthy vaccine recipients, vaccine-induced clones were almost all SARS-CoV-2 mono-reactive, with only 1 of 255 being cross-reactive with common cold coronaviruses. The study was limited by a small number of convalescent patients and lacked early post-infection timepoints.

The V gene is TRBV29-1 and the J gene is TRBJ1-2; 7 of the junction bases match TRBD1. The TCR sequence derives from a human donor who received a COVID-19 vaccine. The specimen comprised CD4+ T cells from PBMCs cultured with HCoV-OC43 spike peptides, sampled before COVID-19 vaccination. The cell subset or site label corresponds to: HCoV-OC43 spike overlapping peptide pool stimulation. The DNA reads TGCAGCGTTGAAAGGGGGGACAGCCGCTATGGCTACACCTTC. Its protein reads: CSVERGDSRYGYTF.